Shown below are 24 T cell receptor beta chains from a single sample sequenced in a study of T cells in Graves' hyperthyroidism and ophthalmopathy. Amplification targeted TCR beta CDR3 regions from RNA transcripts. First-round RT-PCR with HTBI primers amplified the TCR CDR3 region. MiXCR was run by TCRdb on the multiplex PCR reads, yielding one entry per CDR3 protein. The sample lists around 610,000 distinct CDR3 sequences; roughly 14% were seen once. What was sequenced was blood. The receptors shown here come from a woman aged 40 to 50 with Graves' ophthalmopathy.

This clonotype was picked up many times. This chain connects TRBV28 to TRBJ2-2; 12 positions match TRBD2. Losses at the gene ends were 6 bases for V and 6 bases for J; bases not matched to a gene: 8. The CDR3 sequence is 16 residues long. Germline V gene sequence: CDR1 MDHEN, CDR2 SYDVKM. DNA for the CDR3: TGTGCCAGCAGGCCCTGGCTAGCGGGAGGGGCCGGGGAGCTGTTTTTT. It is translated as CASRPWLAGGAGELFF.

This clonotype was counted between two and nine times. This may stem from a read error, because a much larger clone lies one nucleotide away. The chain is built from TRBV18 and TRBJ2-7; D is unresolved. Germline assignment: CDR1 KGHSH and CDR2 LQKENI. The CDR3 runs 12 residues. In DNA, the CDR3 is TGTGCCGGCTCATGGCAGGAATACGAGCAGTACTTC. Amino acid sequence: CAGSWQEYEQYF. Full variable domain (rest looked up from reference TRBV18 and TRBJ2-7): NAGVMQNPRHLVRRRGQEARLRCSPMKGHSHVYWYRQLPEEGLKFMVYLQKENIIDESGMPKERFSAEFPKEGPSILRIQQVVRGDSAAYFCAGSWQEYEQYFGPGTRLTVT.

This clonotype was counted many times. The chain combines TRBV6-2 or TRBV6-3 with TRBJ2-6, with D possibly matching TRBD2 (5 bases). The germline CDR1 and CDR2 sequences are MNHEY and SVGEGT. V was clipped by 5 bases and J by 0 bases, with 8 bases between them. The CDR3 length is 15 residues. Written as DNA, the CDR3 is TGTGCCAGCAGTCAACTAGGCTCTGGGGCCAACGTCCTGACTTTC. Its translation is CASSQLGSGANVLTF.

This clonotype was counted a few times. The CDR3 coding sequence is TGCGCCAGCAGCCACGAAAGCGGAGAGAACACCGGGGAGCTGTTTTTT. Its translation: CASSHESGENTGELFF. V is TRBV4-1 and J is TRBJ2-2; maybe TRBD2 (5 bases). V lost 3 bases to trimming and J lost 1 base, with 12 bases between them. The CDR3 runs 16 residues. Germline V gives CDR1 MGHRA, CDR2 YSYEKL.

This clonotype occurred many times. The chain recombines TRBV6-1 with TRBJ2-7; 8 bases are shared with TRBD2. V trimming: 4 bases; J trimming: 4 bases; junction bases outside the gene matches: 12. CDR3 length: 16 amino acids. Germline CDR1 MNHNS, CDR2 SASEGT. CDR3 nucleotides: TGTGCCAGCAGTGGTAATAGCGGGATCGGACGATACGAGCAGTACTTC. Translating gives CASSGNSGIGRYEQYF.

The V call is TRBV6-2 or TRBV6-3, the J call TRBJ2-7; TRBD2 matches 10 bases. Germline CDR1 is MNHEY and CDR2 is SVGEGT. The CDR3 is 13 amino acids. V gave up 7 bases and J gave up 4 bases; unmatched junction bases: 4. The CDR3 here is CASMIAGGYEQYF. The CDR3 bases are TGTGCCAGCATGATAGCGGGAGGATACGAGCAGTACTTC.

J is TRBJ1-1 and V is TRBV5-1; the D is unclear. The CDR3 spans 14 residues. V lost 7 bases and J lost 5, with 18 bases in between. Germline CDR1 SGHRS, CDR2 YFSETQ. CDR3 coding DNA: TGCGCCAGCTCCTTGGGAGCGTTCGGTACTGAAGCTTTCTTT. Its translation: CASSLGAFGTEAFF.

The chain links TRBV11-2 to TRBJ2-2; TRBD2 aligns across 12 bases. This CDR3 is built from 17 residues. V shed 4 bases, J shed 2 bases, and the junction held 5 bases outside the gene matches. Per germline, CDR1 SGHAT and CDR2 FQNNGV. As DNA, the CDR3 is TGTGCCAGCAGCTCCGGACTAGCGGGACGAAACACCGGGGAGCTGTTTTTT. Amino acids: CASSSGLAGRNTGELFF.

This clonotype appeared many times. This rearrangement joins TRBV20-1 to TRBJ2-4; D is unresolved. Germline-derived CDR1 and CDR2 are DFQATT and SNEGSKA (reference sequence). Trimming removed 0 bases from V and 2 bases from J, with 11 bases in between. The CDR3 sequence is 15 residues long. CDR3: CSARDLSSPKNIQYF. The CDR3 DNA reads TGCAGTGCTAGAGACCTTAGTAGCCCCAAAAACATTCAGTACTTC.

The table lists this clonotype with a few counts. The V call is TRBV6-5, the J call TRBJ2-4, with TRBD1 matching over 7 bases. CDR1 is MNHEY and CDR2 is SVGAGI in the germline V gene. J lost 2 bases, V lost 5 bases, and 15 bases had no gene match. The length of the CDR3 is 18 residues. In nucleotides, the CDR3 is TGTGCCAGCAGTCCCTCGACAGGGACGATAGGGCCCAAAAACATTCAGTACTTC. Protein sequence: CASSPSTGTIGPKNIQYF.

The rearrangement uses TRBV20-1 and TRBJ2-7; 11 bases match TRBD2. The CDR3 sequence is 14 residues long. Germline CDR1 DFQATT, CDR2 SNEGSKA (reference sequence). V was pared by 6 bases and J by 5 bases, with 9 bases of the junction left unmatched. CDR3 in DNA: TGCAGTGCAGGGACTAGCGGACTTAACGACGAGCAGTACTTC. Encoded protein: CSAGTSGLNDEQYF.

This clonotype was seen repeatedly, ten times or more. This chain uses TRBV4-2 with TRBJ2-7; D is possibly TRBD1 or TRBD2 (5 bases each). CDR3 length: 14 amino acids. Deletions cut 5 bases from V and 7 bases from J, with 18 bases between. In germline, CDR1 is LGHNA, CDR2 YNFKEQ. CDR3 in amino acids: CASSTRDARTEQYF. CDR3 nucleotide sequence: TGTGCCAGCAGCACCCGGGACGCCCGTACAGAGCAGTACTTC.

This clonotype was seen at least ten times. CDR3 protein: CSARDWTASYEQYF. CDR3 DNA sequence: TGCAGTGCTAGAGATTGGACGGCGTCCTACGAGCAGTACTTC. The rearrangement joins TRBV20-1 to TRBJ2-7; D is ambiguous. Looked up from germline, CDR1 is DFQATT and CDR2 is SNEGSKA (reference sequence). V gave up 0 bases and J gave up 1 base, with 10 bases separating them. The CDR3 has 14 residues.

In its sample, this clonotype was seen many times. The chain employs TRBV12-3 or TRBV12-4 and TRBJ2-7, with D uncertain. The V and J ends lost 8 bases and 5 bases respectively, with 16 bases between them. The CDR3 totals 13 residues. The CDR3 sequence: CASGFLVNNEQYF. The CDR3 nucleotides read TGTGCCAGCGGATTCCTAGTAAACAACGAGCAGTACTTC.

This clonotype came up many times. V usage is TRBV7-2 and J usage is TRBJ1-1, with no clear D. CDR1 SGHTA and CDR2 FQGNSA come from the germline V gene. Trimming stripped 5 bases from V and 0 bases from J, with 10 bases between. The CDR3 spans 14 residues. The CDR3 loop is CASSQYGMNTEAFF. In nucleotides, the CDR3 is TGTGCCAGCAGCCAATATGGCATGAACACTGAAGCTTTCTTT.

The sample holds many counts of this clonotype. The gene calls are TRBV20-1 and TRBJ1-2; TRBD1 might be the D (6 bases). The germline gives CDR1 DFQATT, CDR2 SNEGSKA (reference sequence). Trimming took 0 bases from V and 4 from J, leaving 12 bases between them. The CDR3 loop spans 14 amino acids. This CDR3 reads CSARDRQGIYGYTF. The CDR3 bases are TGCAGTGCTAGAGACCGCCAGGGGATCTATGGCTACACCTTC.

This clonotype occurred many times. This chain joins TRBV6-2 or TRBV6-3 and TRBJ2-2; D is unresolved. From germline, CDR1 is MNHEY and CDR2 SVGEGT. Trimming cost V 7 bases and J 1 base, with 16 bases left between them. This CDR3 contains 16 residues. The CDR3 sequence: CASTPSGSGNTGELFF. The DNA of the CDR3 is TGTGCCAGCACCCCCTCCGGGTCGGGGAACACCGGGGAGCTGTTTTTT.

This clonotype was counted ten times or more. The V gene is TRBV7-2, the J gene TRBJ2-7; the match to TRBD2 covers 8 bases. The germline V gene has CDR1 SGHTA and CDR2 FQGNSA. V dropped 0 bases and J dropped 4; count of bases not matched to a gene: 5. This CDR3 region has 15 residues. The chain's CDR3 is CASSLASGKSYEQYF. CDR3 DNA sequence: TGTGCCAGCAGCTTAGCTAGCGGGAAGTCTTACGAGCAGTACTTC. Full variable domain (rest looked up from reference TRBV7-2 and TRBJ2-7): GAGVSQSPSNKVTEKGKDVELRCDPISGHTALYWYRQSLGQGLEFLIYFQGNSAPDKSGLPSDRFSAERTGGSVSTLTIQRTQQEDSAVYLCASSLASGKSYEQYFGPGTRLTVT.

The table lists this clonotype with many counts. The chain employs TRBV30 and TRBJ1-2; 7 positions match TRBD1. In germline, CDR1 is GTSNPN, CDR2 SVGIG (reference sequence). CDR3 length: 14 residues. The J segment lost 3 bases and the V segment lost 0 bases, leaving 4 bases of the junction unmatched. CDR3 region: CAWSVVDRYYGYTF. The CDR3 region has the DNA TGTGCCTGGAGTGTAGTGGACAGGTACTATGGCTACACCTTC. The full variable domain, rest sourced from reference TRBV30 and TRBJ1-2, is SQTIHQWPATLVQPVGSPLSLECTVEGTSNPNLYWYRQAAGRGLQLLFYSVGIGQISSEVPQNLSASRPQDRQFILSSKKLLLSDSGFYLCAWSVVDRYYGYTFGSGTRLTVV.

This clonotype showed up many times. The chain employs TRBV20-1 and TRBJ1-2, with 12 nucleotides matching TRBD1. Germline V gives CDR1 DFQATT, CDR2 SNEGSKA (reference sequence). The CDR3 length is 16 residues. V gave up 6 bases and J gave up 4 bases; unmatched junction bases: 12. The CDR3 region is CSALTGQGALRYGYTF. CDR3 nucleotides: TGCAGTGCCCTGACGGGACAGGGGGCCCTCCGCTATGGCTACACCTTC.

This clonotype was seen ten or more times. The chain carries TRBV11-1 and TRBJ2-7, with D perhaps TRBD1 (5 bases). The germline V gene has CDR1 SGHAT and CDR2 FQDESV (reference sequence). V lost 5 bases and J lost 2, with 13 bases in between. CDR3 length equals 14 residues. The DNA for the CDR3 is TGTGCCAGCAGCCCCCGACAGCTTACCTACGAGCAGTACTTC. It translates to CASSPRQLTYEQYF.

Many counts were recorded for this clonotype. The chain combines TRBV10-3 with TRBJ2-7, with D possibly TRBD2 on 5 matching bases. With 5 bases removed from V and 4 bases from J, the gap between germline ends came to 15 bases. Germline V CDR1 and CDR2: ENHRY, SYGVKD. The CDR3 has 14 residues. CDR3 residues: CAISTPSRPYEQYF. CDR3 bases: TGTGCCATCAGTACCCCTAGCAGGCCTTACGAGCAGTACTTC.

The gene calls are TRBV27 and TRBJ1-6; D not resolved. V gave up 1 base and J gave up 4 bases, with 2 bases separating them. The CDR3 contains 13 residues. From germline, CDR1 is MNHEY and CDR2 SMNVEV (reference sequence). The CDR3 protein is CASSLLYNSPLHF. The CDR3 nucleotides are TGTGCCAGCAGTTTATTATATAATTCACCCCTCCACTTT.

This clonotype was recorded at least ten times. V usage is TRBV27 and J usage is TRBJ2-7; 15 nucleotides agree with TRBD2. This CDR3 is built from 17 residues. Germline loops: CDR1 MNHEY, CDR2 SMNVEV (reference sequence). The J segment lost 2 bases and the V segment lost 5 bases, leaving 7 bases of the junction unmatched. This CDR3 reads CASSQPGLAGGPYEQYF. The CDR3 bases are TGTGCCAGCAGTCAACCGGGACTAGCGGGAGGACCCTACGAGCAGTACTTC.